What follows describes a single T cell receptor (beta chain). Its antigen is as yet unknown. These data belong to a study of cytomegalovirus exposure and HLA in healthy donors. Findings and caveats of the study: Judged likely to be a sequencing artifact was a cluster of highly shared sequence variants. High specificity and sensitivity for cytomegalovirus status were reported for the classifier. Analyses of presence and absence presupposed an approximately uniform sequencing depth across donors.

The CDR3 has 13 residues. Germline V gives CDR1 MNHNS, CDR2 SASEGT. J gave up 5 bases and V 7 bases, and 5 bases lay outside the gene matches. The PCR was carried out with 60 Vbeta primers and 13 Jbeta primers. Sequencing was performed with immunoSEQ multiplex PCR; in TCRdb, only in-frame clones are kept and a portion is missing. The sample has about 150,000 clones, more than 70% seen once. The sequenced material came from PBMCs. V is TRBV6-1 and J is TRBJ2-3; 8 bases are shared with TRBD2. The clonotype was recovered from a middle-aged man in good health and CMV-seronegative. Here the CDR3 reads CASKAGAVDTQYF. DNA of the CDR3: TGTGCCAGCAAAGCGGGGGCGGTAGATACGCAGTATTTT.